What follows are 14 T cell receptor beta chains derived from one specimen sequenced in a study of control samples from healthy donors and cancer patients. Method: immunoSEQ multiplex PCR; TCRdb's copy keeps in-frame clones and lacks some. The sample records approximately 150,000 clones, more than 90% being singletons. Sequencing was carried out using blood. The receptor set was obtained from a woman aged 40 to 50 in good health.

In nucleotides, the CDR3 is TGTGCCATCAGTGAGGGGGAAGTCATGAACACTGAAGCTTTCTTT. Translation gives CAISEGEVMNTEAFF. The V gene is TRBV10-3, the J gene TRBJ1-1; no firm D call. The CDR3 totals 15 residues. The germline V gene encodes CDR1 ENHRY and CDR2 SYGVKD. The V end was cut by 2 bases, the J end by 0 bases, with 10 bases between.

The chain recombines TRBV29-1 with TRBJ2-5; maybe TRBD2 (7 bases). The CDR3 covers 12 residues. Germline values: CDR1 SQVTM, CDR2 ANQGSEA. V lost 7 bases to trimming and J lost 6 bases, with 15 bases between them. CDR3 loop: CSGGGGPQTQYF. In DNA, the CDR3 is TGCAGCGGGGGCGGGGGCCCGCAGACCCAGTACTTC. Full variable domain (missing parts from reference TRBV29-1 and TRBJ2-5): SAVISQKPSRDICQRGTSLTIQCQVDSQVTMMFWYRQQPGQSLTLIATANQGSEATYESGFVIDKFPISRPNLTFSTLTVSNMSPEDSSIYLCSGGGGPQTQYFGPGTRLLVL.

The rearrangement uses TRBV6-2 or TRBV6-3 and TRBJ1-4; D gene ambiguous. CDR1 and CDR2 (germline): MNHEY, SVGEGT. V lost 6 bases and J lost 5, with 7 bases in between. This CDR3 contains 12 residues. CDR3 nucleotide sequence: TGTGCCAGCAGCTGGTGGAATGAAAAACTGTTTTTT. Amino acid sequence: CASSWWNEKLFF.

This clone was counted once. This chain joins TRBV4-1 and TRBJ2-1; 8 nucleotides line up with TRBD2. The CDR3 length is 16 residues. From germline, CDR1 is MGHRA and CDR2 YSYEKL. The J segment lost 4 bases and the V segment lost 2 bases, leaving 7 bases of the junction unmatched. The CDR3 DNA is TGCGCCAGCAGCCAATTGTACGGGGGGGAGTACAATGAGCAGTTCTTC. This codes for CASSQLYGGEYNEQFF.

The chain has TRBV5-1 and TRBJ2-7; TRBD1 agrees at 10 bases. The CDR3 totals 15 residues. J gave up 9 bases and V 1 base, and 10 bases lay outside the gene matches. Germline V gene sequence: CDR1 SGHRS, CDR2 YFSETQ. CDR3 residues: CASSLRDRGQSGQYF. The CDR3 DNA is TGCGCCAGCAGCTTGAGGGACAGGGGCCAATCGGGGCAGTACTTC.

The chain carries TRBV12-2 and TRBJ1-2. TRBV12-2 is recorded as a pseudogene. This CDR3 region has 14 residues. In nucleotides, the CDR3 is TGTGCAAGTCGCTTAGCCCCTCGGGGCCATGGCTACACCTTC. Residues: CASRLAPRGHGYTF.

The chain uses TRBV11-3 and TRBJ1-5; tentatively, D is TRBD1 (5 bases). This CDR3 is 17 amino acids long. V shed 1 base and J shed 4 bases, with 17 bases lying between them. CDR1 is SGHNT and CDR2 is YENEEA in the germline V gene. The CDR3 reads CASSLVGNRMLNQPQHF. The CDR3 nucleotides are TGTGCCAGCAGCTTAGTCGGGAACAGGATGCTGAATCAGCCCCAGCATTTT. Filled out from reference TRBV11-3 and TRBJ1-5, the complete variable domain reads EAGVVQSPRYKIIEKKQPVAFWCNPISGHNTLYWYLQNLGQGPELLIRYENEEAVDDSQLPKDRFSAERLKGVDSTLKIQPAELGDSAVYLCASSLVGNRMLNQPQHFGDGTRLSIL.

The V gene is TRBV7-2, the J gene TRBJ2-3, with TRBD1 identical over 8 bases. Losses at the gene ends were 11 bases for V and 4 bases for J; bases not matched to a gene: 5. Germline V CDR1 and CDR2: SGHTA, FQGNSA. CDR3 length: 12 residues. The CDR3 loop is CAHRGSSDTQYF. CDR3 nucleotide sequence: TGTGCCCACAGGGGGTCATCAGATACGCAGTATTTT. Based on the CDR3 plus reference TRBV7-2 and TRBJ2-3, the full variable domain is GAGVSQSPSNKVTEKGKDVELRCDPISGHTALYWYRQSLGQGLEFLIYFQGNSAPDKSGLPSDRFSAERTGGSVSTLTIQRTQQEDSAVYLCAHRGSSDTQYFGPGTRLTVL.

This clone came up once. V usage is TRBV16 and J usage is TRBJ1-4; D remains ambiguous. CDR1 is KGHSY and CDR2 is FQNENV in the germline V gene. The V end was cut by 4 bases, the J end by 3 bases, with 9 bases between. This CDR3 comprises 14 residues. CDR3 coding DNA: TGTGCCAGCAGCCCCGGGTATCCTAATGAAAAACTGTTTTTT. It codes for CASSPGYPNEKLFF.

The chain links TRBV19 to TRBJ1-2; D is undetermined. The CDR3 has 15 amino acids. CDR1 LNHDA and CDR2 SQIVND come from the germline V gene (reference sequence). V was clipped by 5 bases and J by 4 bases, with 17 bases between them. The CDR3 spells CASSPPEGPVYGYTF. CDR3 sequence (DNA): TGTGCCAGTAGTCCCCCGGAAGGACCAGTCTATGGCTACACCTTC.

The chain combines TRBV6-4 with TRBJ1-6; D not certain. The germline V gene encodes CDR1 MRHNA and CDR2 SNTAGT. Trimming removed 2 bases from V and 7 bases from J, with 6 bases in between. CDR3 length equals 13 residues. The DNA for the CDR3 is TGTGCCAGCAGTGACGGCAACAATTCACCCCTCCACTTT. It specifies CASSDGNNSPLHF.

The chain carries TRBV2 and TRBJ1-4; D perhaps matches TRBD1 (5 bases). V dropped 6 bases and J dropped 10 bases, with 15 bases sitting between them. Germline V gene lookup returns CDR1 SNHLY and CDR2 FYNNEI. This CDR3 spans 13 amino acids. This CDR3 reads CASRGGERGKLFF. Here the CDR3 DNA reads TGTGCCAGCAGGGGGGGGGAACGCGGAAAACTGTTTTTT.

Comment on this clone: Its ends do not fully match the called genes, so a read error is possible. The V gene is TRBV5-4, the J gene TRBJ2-5, with 11 bases aligning to TRBD2. CDR3 length: 17 residues. Looked up from germline, CDR1 is SGHNT and CDR2 is YYREEE (reference sequence). CDR3 in DNA: TGTGCCAGCAGATTGGGGCTAGCGGGGGGCCTCCAGGAGACCCAGTACTTC. It is translated as CASRLGLAGGLQETQYF. Combining the CDR3 with reference TRBV5-4 and TRBJ2-5 gives the whole variable domain ETGVTQSPTHLIKTRGQQVTLRCSSQSGHNTVSWYQQALGQGPQFIFQYYREEENGRGNFPPRFSGLQFPNYSSELNVNALELDDSALYLCASRLGLAGGLQETQYFGPGTRLLVL.

This chain connects TRBV7-8 to TRBJ1-2; 9 bases align to TRBD1. The V gene end was trimmed by 2 bases and the J gene end by 7 bases; junction bases not matched to a gene: 5. CDR1 and CDR2 (germline): SGHVS, FQNEAQ. This CDR3 contains 14 residues. DNA for the CDR3: TGTGCCAGCAGCTTAAAAGGACAGGGGTGTGGCTACACCTTC. Translated, it gives CASSLKGQGCGYTF.